This T cell receptor beta chain was sequenced in a study of pediatric ulcerative colitis. Across the study: Under 10 patients showed pancolitis and two showed left-sided colitis. Study observations and caveats: Substantially fewer templates came from a couple of patients' blood samples. Clonal expansions reduced rectal repertoire diversity in acute severe colitis. All ulcerative colitis patients, but no controls, carried a couple of rectal clonotypes.

Trimming removed 7 bases at V and 0 bases at J, with 14 bases between. The germline gives CDR1 LNHDA, CDR2 SQIVND (reference sequence). This CDR3 region has 15 residues. About this clone itself: Antigen unknown.

Using immunoSEQ multiplex PCR, the repertoire was profiled, and TCRdb retains in-frame clones only, with some absent. The table includes tens of thousands of clones, around 80% detected once. V is TRBV19 and J is TRBJ2-3, with D possibly matching TRBD2 (5 bases). The sequenced sample consisted of blood. The source of this sequence is a boy younger than 18 with moderate ulcerative colitis. The CDR3 sequence: CASTSTWESTDTQYF. For the CDR3, the DNA is TGTGCCAGTACCTCGACTTGGGAGAGCACAGATACGCAGTATTTT. The complete variable domain, with remaining parts taken from reference TRBV19 and TRBJ2-3, reads DGGITQSPKYLFRKEGQNVTLSCEQNLNHDAMYWYRQDPGQGLRLIYYSQIVNDFQKGDIAEGYSVSREKKESFPLTVTSAQKNPTAFYLCASTSTWESTDTQYFGPGTRLTVL.